This T cell receptor (beta chain) was found in a study of beta chain features in type 1 diabetes. Overall study results and limits: In all four CD4+ subsets, TCRB CDR3 length was significantly, moderately reduced in type 1 diabetes. TCRB repertoires of naive, central memory and Treg cells appeared more similar among patients than among healthy donors.

This clone was observed a few times. Its specificity is not known. V gave up 4 bases and J gave up 2 bases, with 8 bases separating them. This CDR3 region has 14 residues. Germline lookup yields CDR1 SGHTA and CDR2 FQGNSA. The study reverse transcribed the entire isolated RNA, so it sequenced expressed TCRB transcripts. Using immunoSEQ multiplex PCR, the repertoire was profiled, and TCRdb retains in-frame clones only, with some absent. The sample has 500,000 to 650,000 clones; around 12% are singletons. The J gene is TRBJ1-4, the V gene TRBV7-2, with D possibly being TRBD1 (6 bases). The sample consisted of naive CD4+ T cells from blood. The receptor was isolated from a man under 40 with type 1 diabetes. This chain's CDR3 is CASSSDSTNEKLFF. The CDR3, as DNA: TGTGCCAGCAGCTCGGACAGTACTAATGAAAAACTGTTTTTT.